This record looks at one T cell receptor beta chain sequence and its context. Sequencing was performed with immunoSEQ multiplex PCR; in TCRdb, only in-frame clones are kept and a portion is missing. Seen here are tens of thousands of clones, about 85% observed once, and the top ten hold more than 20%. Trimming shortened V by 5 bases and J by 6 bases, and 17 bases separated the two germline ends. Germline V gene lookup returns CDR1 SGHTA and CDR2 FQGTGA. The CDR3 contains 15 residues. This entry is derived from a study of blood T cell repertoires in COVID-19. The source material was peripheral blood. V and J are TRBV7-3 and TRBJ1-5; D gene unclear. This clonotype was sampled from a man older than 75 with active or convalescent COVID-19. The CDR3 here is CASSPSGIEGQPQHF. The CDR3 region has the DNA TGTGCCAGCAGCCCTTCGGGGATCGAAGGTCAGCCCCAGCATTTT.